This T cell receptor beta chain emerged from a study of OX40 agonist ivuxolimab in advanced cancers. Whole-study results and caveats: Researchers report that CD8+ T cells had, on average, more expanded clones than CD4+.

The assay was immunoSEQ multiplex PCR, and TCRdb's table has in-frame clones only and misses some. The table has fewer than 100,000 clones, around 83% seen once. Notes on this clone: Its antigen remains unidentified.

This CDR3 has 15 residues. V lost 4 bases and J lost 2; bases outside the gene matches: 6. Germline V CDR1 and CDR2: SGHDT, YYEEEE. The clonotype originates from an adult with an advanced solid tumor such as melanoma, head and neck, liver or kidney cancer. The sequences come from CD4+ or CD8+ T cells sorted from blood, collected in a trial of the OX40 agonist ivuxolimab. The chain is built from TRBV5-6 and TRBJ2-7, with 10 bases identical to TRBD1. The CDR3, as DNA: TGTGCCAGCAGCCGACCTGGGACAGGGGCCTACGAGCAGTACTTC. Encoded protein: CASSRPGTGAYEQYF.